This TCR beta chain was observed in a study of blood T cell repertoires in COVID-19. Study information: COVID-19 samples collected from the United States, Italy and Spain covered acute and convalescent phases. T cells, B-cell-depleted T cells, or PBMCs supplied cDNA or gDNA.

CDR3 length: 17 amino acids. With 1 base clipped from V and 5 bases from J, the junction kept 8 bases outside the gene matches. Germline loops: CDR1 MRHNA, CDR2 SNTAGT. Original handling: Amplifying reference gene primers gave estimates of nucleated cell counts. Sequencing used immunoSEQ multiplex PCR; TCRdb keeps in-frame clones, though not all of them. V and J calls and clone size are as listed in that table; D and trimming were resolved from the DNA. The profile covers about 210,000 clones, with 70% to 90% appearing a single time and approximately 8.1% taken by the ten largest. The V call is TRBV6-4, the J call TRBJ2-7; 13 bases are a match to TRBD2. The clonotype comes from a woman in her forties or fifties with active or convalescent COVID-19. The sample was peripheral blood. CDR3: CASSDCTSGRGSHEQYF. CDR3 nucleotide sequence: TGTGCCAGCAGTGACTGTACTAGCGGGAGGGGGTCCCACGAGCAGTACTTC.